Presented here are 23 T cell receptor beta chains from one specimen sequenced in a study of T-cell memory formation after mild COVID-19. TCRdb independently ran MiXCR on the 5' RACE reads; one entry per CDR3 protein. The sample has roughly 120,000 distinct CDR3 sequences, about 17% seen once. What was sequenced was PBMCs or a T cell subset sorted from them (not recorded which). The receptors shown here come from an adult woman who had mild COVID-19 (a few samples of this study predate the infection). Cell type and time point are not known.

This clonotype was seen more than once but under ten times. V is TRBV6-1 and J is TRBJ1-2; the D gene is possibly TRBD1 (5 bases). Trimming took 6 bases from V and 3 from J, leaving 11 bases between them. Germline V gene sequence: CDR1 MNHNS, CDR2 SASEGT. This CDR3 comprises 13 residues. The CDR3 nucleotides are TGTGCCAGCAGAGCCGGGACGTACTATGGCTACACCTTC. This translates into CASRAGTYYGYTF.

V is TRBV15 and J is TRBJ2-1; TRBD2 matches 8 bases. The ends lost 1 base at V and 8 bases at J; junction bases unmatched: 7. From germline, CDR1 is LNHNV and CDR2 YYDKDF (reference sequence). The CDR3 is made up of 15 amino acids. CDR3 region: CATSRASGSDYEQFF. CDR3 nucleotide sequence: TGTGCCACCAGCAGAGCGAGCGGGAGTGACTATGAGCAGTTCTTC.

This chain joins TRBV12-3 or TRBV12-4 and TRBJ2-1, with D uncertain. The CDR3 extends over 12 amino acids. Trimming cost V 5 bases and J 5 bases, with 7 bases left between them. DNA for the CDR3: TGTGCCAGCAGTCCGCCGAACAATGAGCAGTTCTTC. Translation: CASSPPNNEQFF.

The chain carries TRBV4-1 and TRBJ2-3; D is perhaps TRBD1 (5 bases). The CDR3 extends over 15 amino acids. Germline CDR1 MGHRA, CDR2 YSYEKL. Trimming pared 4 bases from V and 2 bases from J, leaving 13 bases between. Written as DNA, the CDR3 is TGCGCCAGCAGCCGGCCTGCAGGGATCACAGATACGCAGTATTTT. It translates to CASSRPAGITDTQYF.

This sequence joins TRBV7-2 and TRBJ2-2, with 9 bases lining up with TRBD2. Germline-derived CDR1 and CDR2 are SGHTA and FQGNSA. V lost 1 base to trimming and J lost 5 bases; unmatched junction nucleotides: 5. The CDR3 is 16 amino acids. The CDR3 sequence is CASSLDAGGRTGELFF. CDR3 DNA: TGTGCCAGCAGCTTAGACGCGGGAGGGCGGACCGGGGAGCTGTTTTTT.

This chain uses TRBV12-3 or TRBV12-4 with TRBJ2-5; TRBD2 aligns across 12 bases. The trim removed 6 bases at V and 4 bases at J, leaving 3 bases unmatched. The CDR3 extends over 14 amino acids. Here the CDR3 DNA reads TGTGCCAGCAGAACGGGACTAGCGGGAGAGACCCAGTACTTC. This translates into CASRTGLAGETQYF.

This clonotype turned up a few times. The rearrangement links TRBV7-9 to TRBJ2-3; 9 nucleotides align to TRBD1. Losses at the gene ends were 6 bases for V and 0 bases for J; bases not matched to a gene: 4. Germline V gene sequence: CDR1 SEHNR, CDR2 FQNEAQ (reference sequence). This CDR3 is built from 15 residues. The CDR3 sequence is CASRQGQGSTDTQYF. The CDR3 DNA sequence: TGTGCCAGCAGACAAGGACAGGGGAGCACAGATACGCAGTATTTT.

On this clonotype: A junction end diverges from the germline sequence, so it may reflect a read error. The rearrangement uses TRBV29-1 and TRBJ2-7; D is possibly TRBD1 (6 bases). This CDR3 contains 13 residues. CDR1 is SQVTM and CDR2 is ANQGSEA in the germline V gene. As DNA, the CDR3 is TGCAGAGTTGGTCCCGGGACAACCTACGAGCAGTACTTC. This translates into CRVGPGTTYEQYF.

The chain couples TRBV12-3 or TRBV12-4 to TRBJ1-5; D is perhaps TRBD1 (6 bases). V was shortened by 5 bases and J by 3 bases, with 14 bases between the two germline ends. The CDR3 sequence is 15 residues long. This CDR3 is CASSMATGPNQPQHF. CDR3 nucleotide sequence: TGTGCCAGCAGTATGGCGACAGGTCCCAATCAGCCCCAGCATTTT.

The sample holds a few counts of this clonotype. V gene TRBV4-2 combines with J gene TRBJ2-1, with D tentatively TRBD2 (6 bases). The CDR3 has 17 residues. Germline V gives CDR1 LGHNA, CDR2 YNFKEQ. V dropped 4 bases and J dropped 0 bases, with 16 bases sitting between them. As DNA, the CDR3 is TGTGCCAGCAGCCGAGTCACGGGAGTTACCTCCTACAATGAGCAGTTCTTC. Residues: CASSRVTGVTSYNEQFF.

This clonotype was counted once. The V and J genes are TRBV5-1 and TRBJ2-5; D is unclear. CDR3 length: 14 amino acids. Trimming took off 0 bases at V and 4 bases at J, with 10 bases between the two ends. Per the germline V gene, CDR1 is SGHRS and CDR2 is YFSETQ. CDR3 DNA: TGCGCCAGCAGCTTGGAAATCATGGGAGAGACCCAGTACTTC. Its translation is CASSLEIMGETQYF.

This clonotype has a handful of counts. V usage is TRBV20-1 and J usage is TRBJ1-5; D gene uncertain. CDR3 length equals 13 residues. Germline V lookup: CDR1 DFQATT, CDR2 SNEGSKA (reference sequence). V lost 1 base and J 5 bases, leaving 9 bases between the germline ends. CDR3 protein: CSARADRDQPQHF. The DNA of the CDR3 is TGCAGTGCTAGAGCGGACCGAGATCAGCCCCAGCATTTT.

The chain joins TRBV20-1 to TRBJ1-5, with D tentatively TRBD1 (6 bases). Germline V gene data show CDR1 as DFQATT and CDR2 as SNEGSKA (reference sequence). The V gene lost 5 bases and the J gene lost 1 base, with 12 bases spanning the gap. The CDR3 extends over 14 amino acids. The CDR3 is CSAGEGGSNQPQHF. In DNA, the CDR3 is TGCAGTGCTGGGGAGGGGGGGAGCAATCAGCCCCAGCATTTT.

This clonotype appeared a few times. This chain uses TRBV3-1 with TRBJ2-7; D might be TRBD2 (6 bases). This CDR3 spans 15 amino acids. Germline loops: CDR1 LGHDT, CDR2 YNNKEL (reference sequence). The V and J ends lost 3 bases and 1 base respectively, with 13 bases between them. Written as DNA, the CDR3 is TGTGCCAGCAGCCACGGGACTTCCCTGTCCTACGAGCAGTACTTC. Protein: CASSHGTSLSYEQYF.

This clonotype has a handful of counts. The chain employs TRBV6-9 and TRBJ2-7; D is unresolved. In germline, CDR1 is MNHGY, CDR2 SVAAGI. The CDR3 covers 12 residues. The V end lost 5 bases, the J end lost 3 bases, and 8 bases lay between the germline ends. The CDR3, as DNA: TGTGCCAGCAGTGACTCAGACTACGAGCAGTACTTC. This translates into CASSDSDYEQYF.

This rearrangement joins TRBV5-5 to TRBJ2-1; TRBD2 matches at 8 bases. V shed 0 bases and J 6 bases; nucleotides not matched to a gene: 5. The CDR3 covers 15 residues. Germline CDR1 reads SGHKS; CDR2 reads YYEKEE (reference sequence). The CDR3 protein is CASSLATSDINEQFF. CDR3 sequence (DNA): TGTGCCAGCAGCTTGGCGACTAGCGATATCAATGAGCAGTTCTTC.

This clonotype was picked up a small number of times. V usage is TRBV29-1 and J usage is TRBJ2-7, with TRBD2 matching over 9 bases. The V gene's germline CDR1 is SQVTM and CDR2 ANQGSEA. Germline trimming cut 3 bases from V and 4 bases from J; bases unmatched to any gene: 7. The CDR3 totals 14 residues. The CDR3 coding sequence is TGCAGCGTTGATCCAGCGGGAGGTGGTTACGAGCAGTACTTC. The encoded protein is CSVDPAGGGYEQYF.

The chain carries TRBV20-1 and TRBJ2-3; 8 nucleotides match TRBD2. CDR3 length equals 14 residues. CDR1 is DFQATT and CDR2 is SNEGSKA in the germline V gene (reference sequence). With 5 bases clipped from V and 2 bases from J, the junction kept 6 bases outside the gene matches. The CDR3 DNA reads TGCAGTGCTCGTAAAGCGGGGGTCACAGATACGCAGTATTTT. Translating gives CSARKAGVTDTQYF.

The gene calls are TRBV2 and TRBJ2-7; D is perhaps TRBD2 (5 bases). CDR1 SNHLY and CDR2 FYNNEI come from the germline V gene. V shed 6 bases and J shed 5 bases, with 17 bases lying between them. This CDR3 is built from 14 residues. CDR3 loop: CASRPPGTRDEQYF. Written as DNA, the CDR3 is TGTGCCAGCAGGCCTCCGGGAACAAGAGACGAGCAGTACTTC.

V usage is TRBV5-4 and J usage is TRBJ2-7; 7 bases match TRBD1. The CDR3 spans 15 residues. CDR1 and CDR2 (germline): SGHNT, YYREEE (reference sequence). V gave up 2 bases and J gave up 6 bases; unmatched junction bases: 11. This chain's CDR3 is CASSFGYGQAGEQYF. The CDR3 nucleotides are TGTGCCAGCAGCTTTGGGTATGGACAGGCGGGCGAGCAGTACTTC.

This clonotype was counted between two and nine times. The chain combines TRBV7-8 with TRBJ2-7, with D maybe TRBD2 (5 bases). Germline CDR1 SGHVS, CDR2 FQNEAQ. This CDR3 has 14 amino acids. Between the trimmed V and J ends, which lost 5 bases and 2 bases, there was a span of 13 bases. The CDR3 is CASSREGGPYEQYF. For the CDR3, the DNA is TGTGCCAGCAGCCGAGAGGGTGGCCCCTACGAGCAGTACTTC.

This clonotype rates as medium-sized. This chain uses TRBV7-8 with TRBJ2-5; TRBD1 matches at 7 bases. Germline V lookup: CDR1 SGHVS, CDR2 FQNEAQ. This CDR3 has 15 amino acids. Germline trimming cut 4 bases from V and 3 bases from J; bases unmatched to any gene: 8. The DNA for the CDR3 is TGTGCCAGCAGCTCCAGCAGGGGGTATGAAGAGACCCAGTACTTC. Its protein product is CASSSSRGYEETQYF.

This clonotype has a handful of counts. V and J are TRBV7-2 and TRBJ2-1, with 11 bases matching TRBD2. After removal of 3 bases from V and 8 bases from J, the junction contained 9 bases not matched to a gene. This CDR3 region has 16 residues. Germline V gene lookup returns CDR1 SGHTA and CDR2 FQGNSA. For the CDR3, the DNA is TGTGCCAGCAGCTTCCCTAGCGGGGGGCGGGGGTATGAGCAGTTCTTC. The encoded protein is CASSFPSGGRGYEQFF.